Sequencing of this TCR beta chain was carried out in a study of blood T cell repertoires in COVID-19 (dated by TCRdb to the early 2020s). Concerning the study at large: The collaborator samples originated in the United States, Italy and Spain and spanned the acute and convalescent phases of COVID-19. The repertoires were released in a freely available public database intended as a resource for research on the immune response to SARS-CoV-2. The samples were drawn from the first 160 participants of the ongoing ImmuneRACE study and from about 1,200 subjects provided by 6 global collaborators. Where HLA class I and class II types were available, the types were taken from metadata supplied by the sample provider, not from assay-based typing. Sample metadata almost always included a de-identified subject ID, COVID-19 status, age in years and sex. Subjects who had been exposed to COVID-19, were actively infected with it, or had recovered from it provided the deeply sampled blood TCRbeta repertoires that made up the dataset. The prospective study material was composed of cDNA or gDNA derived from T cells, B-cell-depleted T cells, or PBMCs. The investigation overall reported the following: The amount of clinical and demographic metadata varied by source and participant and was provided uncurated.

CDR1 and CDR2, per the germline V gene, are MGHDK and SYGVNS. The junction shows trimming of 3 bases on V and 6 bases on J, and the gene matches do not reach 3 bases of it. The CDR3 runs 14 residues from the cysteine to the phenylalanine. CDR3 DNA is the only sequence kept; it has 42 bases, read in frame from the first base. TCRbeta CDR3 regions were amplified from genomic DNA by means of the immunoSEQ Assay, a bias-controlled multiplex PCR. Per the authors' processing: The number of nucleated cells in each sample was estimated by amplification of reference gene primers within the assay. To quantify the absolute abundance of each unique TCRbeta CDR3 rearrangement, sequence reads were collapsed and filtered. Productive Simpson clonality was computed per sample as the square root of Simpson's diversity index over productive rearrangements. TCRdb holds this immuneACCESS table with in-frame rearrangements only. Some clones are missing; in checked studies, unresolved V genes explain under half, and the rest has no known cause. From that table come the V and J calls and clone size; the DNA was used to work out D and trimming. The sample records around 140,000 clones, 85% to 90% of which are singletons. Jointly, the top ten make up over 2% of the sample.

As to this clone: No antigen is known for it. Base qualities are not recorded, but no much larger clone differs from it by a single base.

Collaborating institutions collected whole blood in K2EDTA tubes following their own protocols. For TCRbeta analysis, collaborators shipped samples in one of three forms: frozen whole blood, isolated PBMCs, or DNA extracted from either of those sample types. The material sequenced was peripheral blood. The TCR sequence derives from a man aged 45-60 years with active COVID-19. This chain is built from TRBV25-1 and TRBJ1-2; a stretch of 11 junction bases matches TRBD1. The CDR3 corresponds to CASSDGQGAHGYTF. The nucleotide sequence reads TGTGCCAGCAGTGATGGACAGGGGGCGCATGGCTACACCTTC.